A selection of T cell receptor beta chains follows, all from one sample in a study of Ad26.COV2.S vaccination and SARS-CoV-2 variants. Sequenced by immunoSEQ multiplex PCR; TCRdb stores in-frame clones only, minus some. This sample has 350,000 to 450,000 clones, with 89% found just once. Sequences were derived from peripheral blood, sampled in a trial of Ad26.COV2.S vaccine versus placebo. These receptors all stem from a person aged 18 to 65 who received the Ad26.COV2.S COVID-19 vaccine or a placebo. CDR3s include the opening cysteine and the closing phenylalanine or tryptophan. The D gene is left open where the match is weak. Size tells how often a clone was seen (once, few, many) or the class of an expanded clone, and some rows leave it out.

j_call: TRBJ2-1
v_call: TRBV29-1
d_call: .
clone_size: once
cdr3_aa: CSARTGGFREQFF

j_call: TRBJ1-3
v_call: TRBV10-3
d_call: .
clone_size: .
cdr3_aa: CAITPDEGNTIYF

j_call: TRBJ2-7
v_call: TRBV10-2
d_call: TRBD2
clone_size: .
cdr3_aa: CASSGGGHSSYEQYF

j_call: TRBJ2-3
v_call: TRBV6-6
d_call: TRBD2
clone_size: .
cdr3_aa: CASTTSGGGTDTQYF

j_call: TRBJ1-5
v_call: TRBV28
d_call: TRBD1
clone_size: .
cdr3_aa: CASTQGQINQPQHF

j_call: TRBJ2-3
v_call: TRBV28
d_call: .
clone_size: .
cdr3_aa: CASRTPGLTDTQYF

j_call: TRBJ2-2
v_call: TRBV27
d_call: TRBD2
clone_size: once
cdr3_aa: CASSYLLAGYTGELFF

j_call: TRBJ1-1
v_call: TRBV7-3
d_call: .
clone_size: .
cdr3_aa: CASSHSGAGTEAFF

j_call: TRBJ1-1
v_call: TRBV6-5
d_call: .
clone_size: .
cdr3_aa: CASSSPSTEAFF

j_call: TRBJ1-1
v_call: TRBV28
d_call: .
clone_size: once
cdr3_aa: CASTDGNTEAFF

j_call: TRBJ2-7
v_call: TRBV7-2
d_call: TRBD2
clone_size: .
cdr3_aa: CASSSVAAPGGEQYF

j_call: TRBJ2-7
v_call: TRBV5-5
d_call: TRBD1
clone_size: once
cdr3_aa: CASSRQSGTGAGEQYF

j_call: TRBJ2-7
v_call: TRBV11-2
d_call: .
clone_size: .
cdr3_aa: CASSLARTPYEQYF

j_call: TRBJ2-5
v_call: TRBV4-2
d_call: .
clone_size: .
cdr3_aa: CASSQVRETQYF

j_call: TRBJ2-1
v_call: TRBV15
d_call: .
clone_size: .
cdr3_aa: CATSRGGRLYNEQFF

j_call: TRBJ1-6
v_call: TRBV7-2
d_call: .
clone_size: .
cdr3_aa: CASSLKMGRGNSPLHF

j_call: TRBJ2-3
v_call: TRBV25-1
d_call: .
clone_size: .
cdr3_aa: CASRGRKSTDTQYF

j_call: TRBJ1-3
v_call: TRBV20-1
d_call: .
clone_size: .
cdr3_aa: CSASHLDSPGNTIYF

j_call: TRBJ2-2
v_call: TRBV15
d_call: .
clone_size: few
cdr3_aa: CATSRDTGELFF

j_call: TRBJ1-1
v_call: TRBV10-2
d_call: .
clone_size: .
cdr3_aa: CASSEWGTFYMNTEAFF

j_call: TRBJ2-1
v_call: TRBV7-8
d_call: .
clone_size: .
cdr3_aa: CASSSTSSSYNEQFF

j_call: TRBJ2-7
v_call: TRBV27
d_call: .
clone_size: .
cdr3_aa: CASSMKAGTYYEQYF

j_call: TRBJ2-2
v_call: TRBV2
d_call: .
clone_size: .
cdr3_aa: CASREDGELFF

j_call: TRBJ2-5
v_call: TRBV5-1
d_call: TRBD1
clone_size: .
cdr3_aa: CASSSTGVGGETQYF

j_call: TRBJ2-1
v_call: TRBV30
d_call: TRBD2
clone_size: .
cdr3_aa: CAWSVGAGSYNEQFF

j_call: TRBJ2-5
v_call: TRBV4-1
d_call: .
clone_size: .
cdr3_aa: CASSPREQETQYF

j_call: TRBJ1-6
v_call: TRBV5-1
d_call: TRBD1
clone_size: .
cdr3_aa: CASSLSDRVSPLHF

j_call: TRBJ1-3
v_call: TRBV15
d_call: .
clone_size: .
cdr3_aa: CATSRSGNRNTIYF

j_call: TRBJ2-7
v_call: TRBV4-2
d_call: .
clone_size: .
cdr3_aa: CASSHWDRTDYEQYF

j_call: TRBJ2-3
v_call: TRBV9
d_call: .
clone_size: .
cdr3_aa: CASSVEAGYTDTQYF

j_call: TRBJ1-5
v_call: TRBV27
d_call: .
clone_size: .
cdr3_aa: CASSFGQYNQPQHF

j_call: TRBJ2-2
v_call: TRBV5-1
d_call: .
clone_size: .
cdr3_aa: CASRGGAGELFF

j_call: TRBJ2-1
v_call: TRBV5-6
d_call: .
clone_size: .
cdr3_aa: CASSSGGGHPILPHNEQFF

j_call: TRBJ2-3
v_call: TRBV10-1
d_call: .
clone_size: .
cdr3_aa: CASSLGASDTQYF

j_call: TRBJ1-6
v_call: TRBV12-3/TRBV12-4
d_call: .
clone_size: .
cdr3_aa: CASSAASNSPLHF